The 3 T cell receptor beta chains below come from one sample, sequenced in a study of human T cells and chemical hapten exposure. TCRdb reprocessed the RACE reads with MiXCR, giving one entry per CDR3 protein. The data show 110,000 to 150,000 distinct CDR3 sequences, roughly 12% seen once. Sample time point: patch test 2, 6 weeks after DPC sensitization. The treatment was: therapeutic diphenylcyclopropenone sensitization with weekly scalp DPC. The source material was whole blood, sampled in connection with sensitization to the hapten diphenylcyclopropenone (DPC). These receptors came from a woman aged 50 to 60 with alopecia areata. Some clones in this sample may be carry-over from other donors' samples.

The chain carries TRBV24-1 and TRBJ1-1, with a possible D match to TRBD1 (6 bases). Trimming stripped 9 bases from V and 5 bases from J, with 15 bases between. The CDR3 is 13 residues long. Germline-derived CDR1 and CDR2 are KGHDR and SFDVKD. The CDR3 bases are TGTGCCACCGGCGGGGGCCCCGGGACTGAAGCTTTCTTT. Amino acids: CATGGGPGTEAFF.

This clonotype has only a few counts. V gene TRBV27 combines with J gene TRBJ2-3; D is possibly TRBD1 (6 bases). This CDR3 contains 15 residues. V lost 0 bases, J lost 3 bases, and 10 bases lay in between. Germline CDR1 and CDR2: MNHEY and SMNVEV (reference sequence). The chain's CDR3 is CASSLSGTNTDTQYF. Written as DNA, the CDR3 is TGTGCCAGCAGTTTATCCGGGACAAATACAGATACGCAGTATTTT.

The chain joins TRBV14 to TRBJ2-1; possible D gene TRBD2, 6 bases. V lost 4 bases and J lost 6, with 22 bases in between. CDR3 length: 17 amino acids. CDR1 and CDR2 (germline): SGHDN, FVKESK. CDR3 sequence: CASSPYDGVAVINEQFF. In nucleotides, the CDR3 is TGTGCCAGCAGCCCTTACGACGGGGTAGCGGTCATCAATGAGCAGTTCTTC.